This T cell receptor (beta chain) was sequenced for a study of molecular identifiers for immune sequencing clone quantification. Whole-study findings and limits: Molecules of identical TCR sharing a barcode could underestimate highly expanded clone sizes. The share of molecules held by clones above 20 RNA copies was over 97% in effector cells and under 1% in naive cells. Detection of one spiked Jurkat cell's TCR RNA reportedly worked in 1 million or so naive cells.

Investigators produced naive CD8 libraries from 20,000 to 1,000,000 sorted cells, drawing on 10%, 30% or 50% RNA. The germline V gene has CDR1 MNHEY and CDR2 SMNVEV (reference sequence). This CDR3 region has 12 residues. In regard to this clonotype: The target antigen is unknown. A single base separates this from a much larger clone, so it may be a read error.

TCRdb reanalysed the PCR reads using MiXCR and keeps one entry per CDR3 protein. The table lists 600,000 to 650,000 distinct CDR3 sequences, about 20% of them singletons, with roughly 0.85% in the top ten. This sequence originates from a human donor in good health. Some libraries in this study had Jurkat cell RNA spiked in. Sequenced sample: naive CD8+ T cells from blood, with Jurkat cell RNA spiked in. Subset described: FACS-sorted CD8+CD4-CCR7+CD45RA+ naive T cells. V gene TRBV27 combines with J gene TRBJ1-5; no clear D gene. The end of the DNA fits TRBJ2-3 better, so the J call may be wrong. In DNA, the CDR3 is TGTGCCAGCAGTTTACCGTCCGGGCCCCAGTATTTT. Translating it yields CASSLPSGPQYF.